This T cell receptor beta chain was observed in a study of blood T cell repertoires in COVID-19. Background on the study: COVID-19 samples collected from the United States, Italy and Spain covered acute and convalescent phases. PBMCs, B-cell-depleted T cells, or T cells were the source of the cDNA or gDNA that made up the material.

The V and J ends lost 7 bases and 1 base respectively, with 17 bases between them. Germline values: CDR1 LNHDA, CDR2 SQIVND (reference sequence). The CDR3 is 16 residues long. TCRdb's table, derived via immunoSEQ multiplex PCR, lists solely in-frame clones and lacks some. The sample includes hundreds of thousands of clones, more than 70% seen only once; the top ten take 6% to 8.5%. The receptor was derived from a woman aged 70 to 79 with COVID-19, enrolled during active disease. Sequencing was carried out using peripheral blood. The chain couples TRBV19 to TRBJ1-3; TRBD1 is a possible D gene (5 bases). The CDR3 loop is CASKRSQTASGNTIYF. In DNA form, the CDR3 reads TGTGCCAGTAAACGATCGCAGACAGCTTCTGGAAACACCATATATTTT.